The 30 T cell receptor beta chains below come from one sample, sequenced in a study of T cell responses to AZD1222 COVID-19 vaccine. Assay used: immunoSEQ multiplex PCR; TCRdb lists only in-frame clones, some missing. The data contain about 110,000 clones, around 91% of them seen just once; the ten biggest clones take up 7% to 9%. Specimen: peripheral blood, collected 28 days after the second AZD1222 dose. These receptor sequences come from an adult who received the AZD1222 COVID-19 vaccine.

The table lists this clone with a count of one. V gene TRBV5-5 combines with J gene TRBJ2-1; TRBD2 matches 13 bases. This CDR3 contains 16 residues. The V gene end was trimmed by 2 bases and the J gene end by 4 bases; junction bases not matched to a gene: 3. Germline values: CDR1 SGHKS, CDR2 YYEKEE (reference sequence). Here the CDR3 reads CASSFPGLAGYNEQFF. CDR3 in DNA: TGTGCCAGCAGCTTCCCGGGACTAGCGGGGTACAATGAGCAGTTCTTC. Supplemented by reference TRBV5-5 and TRBJ2-1, the full variable domain reads DAGVTQSPTHLIKTRGQQVTLRCSPISGHKSVSWYQQVLGQGPQFIFQYYEKEERGRGNFPDRFSARQFPNYSSELNVNALLLGDSALYLCASSFPGLAGYNEQFFGPGTRLTVL.

The J gene is TRBJ2-7, the V gene TRBV6-5, with 10 bases aligning to TRBD1. The CDR3 covers 15 residues. Trimming took 8 bases from V and 2 from J; bases not matched to a gene: 9. The germline V gene has CDR1 MNHEY and CDR2 SVGAGI. CDR3 in amino acids: CASAPEGTGAYEQYF. CDR3 in DNA: TGTGCCAGCGCACCCGAGGGGACAGGGGCCTACGAGCAGTACTTC.

Worth noting for this clone: In the same sample, other DNA sequences code for this CDR3. The chain links TRBV13 to TRBJ2-7; 10 nucleotides line up with TRBD1. The CDR3 length is 15 residues. CDR1 PRHDT and CDR2 FYEKMQ come from the germline V gene (reference sequence). Losses at the gene ends were 5 bases for V and 0 bases for J; bases not matched to a gene: 4. In nucleotides, the CDR3 is TGTGCCAGCAGCCCCGGACAGGGGGTCTCCTACGAGCAGTACTTC. This encodes CASSPGQGVSYEQYF.

The rearrangement uses TRBV5-6 and TRBJ1-1, with D possibly being TRBD1 (5 bases). The CDR3 is 15 amino acids. The V gene's germline CDR1 is SGHDT and CDR2 YYEEEE. V was pared by 5 bases and J by 3 bases, with 17 bases between. In DNA, the CDR3 is TGTGCCAGCAGGCGGGGCAGGCGGGGGGACACTGAAGCTTTCTTT. As protein: CASRRGRRGDTEAFF.

The gene calls are TRBV9 and TRBJ1-1, with a possible D match to TRBD1 (5 bases). The length of the CDR3 is 16 residues. Germline CDR1 SGDLS, CDR2 YYNGEE. The germline V and J ends were trimmed by 3 bases and 1 base, with 16 bases remaining between them. CDR3 sequence (DNA): TGTGCCAGCAGCGGGGATGGGACGGCAAAGAACACTGAAGCTTTCTTT. The encoded protein is CASSGDGTAKNTEAFF.

V gene TRBV18 combines with J gene TRBJ2-1; 8 bases are shared with TRBD2. Germline V gene lookup returns CDR1 KGHSH and CDR2 LQKENI. J lost 4 bases, V lost 1 base, and 6 bases had no gene match. This CDR3 region has 16 residues. CDR3 region: CASSPQRRGAYNEQFF. CDR3 DNA sequence: TGTGCCAGCTCACCACAACGGCGGGGGGCGTACAATGAGCAGTTCTTC.

This clone has just one count. The rearrangement links TRBV7-2 to TRBJ2-4; D is perhaps TRBD2 (5 bases). The germline V gene has CDR1 SGHTA and CDR2 FQGNSA. The V and J ends lost 5 bases and 0 bases respectively, with 14 bases between them. CDR3 length: 16 residues. CDR3 in amino acids: CASSPAGVQAKNIQYF. Here the CDR3 DNA reads TGTGCCAGCAGCCCCGCGGGTGTCCAAGCCAAAAACATTCAGTACTTC.

This clone was observed a handful of times. The chain employs TRBV19 and TRBJ2-7; D is perhaps TRBD1 or TRBD2 (5 bases each). The germline gives CDR1 LNHDA, CDR2 SQIVND (reference sequence). V was shortened by 1 base and J by 6 bases, with 10 bases between the two germline ends. CDR3 length: 13 amino acids. Here the CDR3 reads CASSIAGQGEQYF. The CDR3 bases are TGTGCCAGTAGTATAGCGGGGCAGGGCGAGCAGTACTTC.

This clone appeared a few times. The genes are TRBV7-9 and TRBJ2-7; D not resolved. CDR1 and CDR2 from the germline V gene are SEHNR and FQNEAQ (reference sequence). V shed 1 base and J shed 2 bases, with 3 bases lying between them. This CDR3 is built from 12 residues. The DNA of the CDR3 is TGTGCCAGCAGCTTAGAGGCCTACGAGCAGTACTTC. Amino acids: CASSLEAYEQYF.

The chain carries TRBV7-3 and TRBJ2-1; 7 nucleotides line up with TRBD1. The CDR3 runs to 14 residues. V shed 3 bases and J 11 bases; nucleotides not matched to a gene: 10. The V gene's germline CDR1 is SGHTA and CDR2 FQGTGA. CDR3 in amino acids: CASSFPDRNGKQFF. Here the CDR3 DNA reads TGTGCCAGCAGCTTCCCGGACAGGAATGGAAAGCAGTTCTTC.

The chain recombines TRBV7-3 with TRBJ2-3; D tentatively fits TRBD1 or TRBD2 (6 bases each). This CDR3 is 15 amino acids long. Per germline, CDR1 SGHTA and CDR2 FQGTGA. The V gene lost 5 bases and the J gene lost 1 base, with 13 bases spanning the gap. The CDR3, as DNA: TGTGCCAGCAGCGAAGCGAGGGGGGGCACAGATACGCAGTATTTT. This sequence encodes CASSEARGGTDTQYF.

This chain uses TRBV7-9 with TRBJ1-1; the match to TRBD1 covers 10 bases. Germline trimming cut 5 bases from V and 5 bases from J; bases unmatched to any gene: 8. The CDR3 is made up of 15 amino acids. Per germline, CDR1 SEHNR and CDR2 FQNEAQ (reference sequence). The CDR3 sequence is CASSHMGTGDTEAFF. The CDR3 nucleotides read TGTGCCAGCAGCCACATGGGGACAGGGGATACTGAAGCTTTCTTT.

The chain combines TRBV10-3 with TRBJ1-6; D is possibly TRBD1 (5 bases). Germline loops: CDR1 ENHRY, CDR2 SYGVKD. V lost 0 bases and J lost 11, with 11 bases in between. This CDR3 comprises 14 residues. DNA for the CDR3: TGTGCCATCAGTGAGTCCGCCAGGGATGCACCCCTCCACTTT. Translating it yields CAISESARDAPLHF.

The V and J genes are TRBV3-1 (or the pseudogene TRBV3-2) and TRBJ1-5, with D perhaps matching TRBD1 (6 bases). The CDR3 covers 14 residues. Trimming shortened V by 1 base and J by 9 bases, and 13 bases separated the two germline ends. In germline, CDR1 is LGHDT, CDR2 YNNKEL (reference sequence). CDR3: CASSQGGLRGPQHF. The CDR3, as DNA: TGTGCCAGCAGCCAAGGGGGCCTCAGGGGGCCCCAGCATTTT.

The chain joins TRBV24-1 to TRBJ2-1; 8 nucleotides agree with TRBD1. Germline CDR1 KGHDR, CDR2 SFDVKD. V shed 4 bases and J 4 bases; nucleotides not matched to a gene: 8. This CDR3 is 16 amino acids long. The CDR3 is CATSDPVRDRYNEQFF. The CDR3 DNA reads TGTGCCACCAGTGACCCCGTCCGGGACAGGTACAATGAGCAGTTCTTC.

This chain uses TRBV7-3 with TRBJ2-3; D gene unclear. CDR3 length: 13 amino acids. CDR1 SGHTA and CDR2 FQGTGA come from the germline V gene. With 5 bases removed from V and 2 bases from J, the gap between germline ends came to 8 bases. For the CDR3, the DNA is TGTGCCAGCAGCCCCCGACCCACAGATACGCAGTATTTT. Amino acid sequence: CASSPRPTDTQYF.

V usage is TRBV3-1 (or the pseudogene TRBV3-2) and J usage is TRBJ1-1; the D is unclear. The germline V gene encodes CDR1 LGHDT and CDR2 YNNKEL (reference sequence). The CDR3 consists of 13 residues. The ends were cut back, 4 bases at V and 4 bases at J, with 10 bases in the middle. The CDR3 spells CASSLGRTTEAFF. DNA for the CDR3: TGTGCCAGCAGCCTAGGACGTACCACTGAAGCTTTCTTT.

The rearrangement uses TRBV5-1 and TRBJ2-7; 9 bases match TRBD1. Germline-derived CDR1 and CDR2 are SGHRS and YFSETQ. V lost 4 bases to trimming and J lost 7 bases; unmatched junction nucleotides: 9. This CDR3 has 14 amino acids. CDR3 DNA sequence: TGCGCCAGCAGCACCCAGACAGGGGGGAGTGAGCAGTACTTC. This sequence encodes CASSTQTGGSEQYF.

The CDR3 protein is CASSSDREFLRAFF. The CDR3 DNA follows: TGTGCCAGCAGCTCGGACAGGGAATTCTTGCGAGCTTTCTTT. This chain uses TRBV11-2 with TRBJ1-1, with 8 bases that match TRBD1. Germline loops: CDR1 SGHAT, CDR2 FQNNGV. With V trimmed by 4 bases and J by 10 bases, 11 bases remained unmatched. CDR3 length: 14 amino acids.

This chain connects TRBV14 to TRBJ1-4, with TRBD1 matching 7 bases. Germline V lookup: CDR1 SGHDN, CDR2 FVKESK. The CDR3 is 17 residues long. V lost 1 base to trimming and J lost 3 bases; unmatched junction nucleotides: 8. In DNA form, the CDR3 reads TGTGCCAGCAGCCAAGTCGGGACGACAGGGCCTAATGAAAAACTGTTTTTT. Translated: CASSQVGTTGPNEKLFF.

The chain employs TRBV5-1 and TRBJ2-3; the match to TRBD1 covers 11 bases. Germline V gives CDR1 SGHRS, CDR2 YFSETQ. J was trimmed by 4 bases and V by 4 bases; bases with no gene match: 2. The CDR3 is 14 residues long. CDR3 protein: CASSPGQGADTQYF. In DNA form, the CDR3 reads TGCGCCAGCAGCCCGGGACAGGGGGCAGATACGCAGTATTTT. Looking up the rest from reference TRBV5-1 and TRBJ2-3 gives the full variable domain: KAGVTQTPRYLIKTRGQQVTLSCSPISGHRSVSWYQQTPGQGLQFLFEYFSETQRNKGNFPGRFSGRQFSNSRSEMNVSTLELGDSALYLCASSPGQGADTQYFGPGTRLTVL.

The gene calls are TRBV14 and TRBJ1-4; tentative D call: TRBD1 (6 bases). Trimming took 0 bases from V and 14 from J, leaving 13 bases between them. CDR1 is SGHDN and CDR2 is FVKESK in the germline V gene. The CDR3 has 13 amino acids. In DNA form, the CDR3 reads TGTGCCAGCAGCCAAGATCAAGTTAGGGGGCTGTTTTTT. Protein sequence: CASSQDQVRGLFF.

The CDR3 sequence is CASREGTEETQYF. CDR3 sequence (DNA): TGTGCCAGCAGAGAGGGGACAGAAGAGACCCAGTACTTC. The gene calls are TRBV7-9 and TRBJ2-5, with 7 bases that match TRBD1. V was clipped by 6 bases and J by 3 bases; unmatched bases: 4. This CDR3 is 13 amino acids long. The germline CDR1 and CDR2 sequences are SEHNR and FQNEAQ (reference sequence).

The rearrangement uses TRBV2 and TRBJ1-5; 7 nucleotides agree with TRBD1. V lost 5 bases, J lost 3 bases, and 4 bases stayed unmatched. The CDR3 length is 14 residues. Germline V gene sequence: CDR1 SNHLY, CDR2 FYNNEI. The CDR3 DNA is TGTGCCAGCAGTCCAACAGGGGACAATCAGCCCCAGCATTTT. Translation gives CASSPTGDNQPQHF.

This chain joins TRBV4-1 and TRBJ2-1; 11 bases line up with TRBD1. V dropped 3 bases and J dropped 6; count of bases not matched to a gene: 10. Germline V gene lookup returns CDR1 MGHRA and CDR2 YSYEKL. This CDR3 comprises 17 residues. CDR3 bases: TGCGCCAGCAGCCACGGGACAGGGGGGCGCGTGGGCAATGAGCAGTTCTTC. This codes for CASSHGTGGRVGNEQFF.

The chain uses TRBV5-6 and TRBJ2-5, with D hard to call. V lost 6 bases, J lost 5 bases, and 26 bases lay in between. This CDR3 is built from 17 residues. Per germline, CDR1 SGHDT and CDR2 YYEEEE. Here the CDR3 reads CASTRAAGSGLRETQYF. The CDR3 nucleotides are TGTGCCAGCACCCGAGCCGCCGGTTCAGGCTTGAGGGAGACCCAGTACTTC.

The rearrangement links TRBV5-1 to TRBJ2-3; D may be TRBD1 (6 bases). Germline V gene data show CDR1 as SGHRS and CDR2 as YFSETQ. Trimming cost V 5 bases and J 5 bases, with 12 bases left between them. The CDR3 loop spans 13 amino acids. CDR3 DNA sequence: TGCGCCAGCAGAGCAACAGGGATAGATACGCAGTATTTT. As protein: CASRATGIDTQYF.

The chain uses TRBV7-6 and TRBJ2-1, with TRBD2 matching 7 bases. There are 15 residues in the CDR3. Trimming removed 2 bases from V and 0 bases from J; junction bases left unmatched: 1. Germline V CDR1 and CDR2: SGHVS, FNYEAQ. DNA of the CDR3: TGTGCCAGCAGCTTATCGGGGGGCTCCTACAATGAGCAGTTCTTC. It encodes CASSLSGGSYNEQFF.

V gene TRBV6-1 combines with J gene TRBJ1-6; 7 bases match TRBD1. The CDR3 length is 18 residues. CDR1 is MNHNS and CDR2 is SASEGT in the germline V gene. Trimming cost V 1 base and J 3 bases; bases outside gene matches: 9. The CDR3 coding sequence is TGTGCCAGCAGTGAAGACCAGGGGGTCCGTATCTATAATTCACCCCTCCACTTT. The encoded protein is CASSEDQGVRIYNSPLHF.

This clone was observed a single time. The gene calls are TRBV9 and TRBJ1-2, with 8 bases lining up with TRBD1. J was trimmed by 0 bases and V by 1 base; bases with no gene match: 5. Germline V CDR1 and CDR2: SGDLS, YYNGEE. The CDR3 length is 16 residues. In DNA form, the CDR3 reads TGTGCCAGCAGCGTACTCGGGACAGGTACTAACTATGGCTACACCTTC. Protein: CASSVLGTGTNYGYTF.